Following are 7 T cell receptor beta chains from one sample sequenced in a study of T cell repertoires in cytomegalovirus infection. Using its own MiXCR run on the reads, TCRdb lists one record per CDR3 protein. The sample lists hundreds of thousands of distinct CDR3 sequences; 33% were seen once. Which antigens these TCRs recognize remains unknown. Sequenced here: cultured PBMCs, sampled from culture after CMV antigen stimulation. The source of these receptors is a human donor in good health (CMV status not recorded). Some clones in this sample may be carry-over from other donors' samples.

A few counts support this clonotype. The CDR3 DNA reads as TGTGCCAGCAGCCCGGGACAGTTTCGGATCGGGCAGTTCTTC. Protein: CASSPGQFRIGQFF. The chain recombines TRBV7-8 with TRBJ2-1; TRBD1 agrees at 7 bases. The CDR3 extends over 14 amino acids. CDR1 SGHVS and CDR2 FQNEAQ come from the germline V gene. V was clipped by 5 bases and J by 12 bases; unmatched bases: 13.

The chain is built from TRBV2 and TRBJ1-2; D is ambiguous. Germline V gives CDR1 SNHLY, CDR2 FYNNEI. CDR3 length: 15 residues. Trimming pared 5 bases from V and 2 bases from J, leaving 15 bases between. CDR3: CASSFITTGNYGYTF. Here the CDR3 DNA reads TGTGCCAGCAGTTTTATTACGACGGGGAACTATGGCTACACCTTC.

This clonotype was detected a few times. The chain is built from TRBV29-1 and TRBJ2-5; D possibly corresponds to TRBD1 (5 bases). CDR1 is SQVTM and CDR2 is ANQGSEA in the germline V gene. The CDR3 extends over 14 amino acids. Trimming took off 2 bases at V and 7 bases at J, with 17 bases between the two ends. Here the CDR3 reads CSVELGRDIATQYF. In nucleotides, the CDR3 is TGCAGCGTTGAATTGGGCAGGGATATTGCGACCCAGTACTTC.

The chain couples TRBV25-1 to TRBJ2-4; D gene ambiguous. Germline loops: CDR1 MGHDK, CDR2 SYGVNS. The CDR3 runs 16 residues. The ends were cut back, 7 bases at V and 0 bases at J, with 16 bases in the middle. The chain's CDR3 is CASIPLRQKAKNIQYF. The DNA of the CDR3 is TGTGCCAGCATCCCCCTGCGGCAGAAAGCCAAAAACATTCAGTACTTC.

The V and J genes are TRBV12-3 or TRBV12-4 and TRBJ2-3; tentatively, D is TRBD2 (6 bases). The germline V and J ends were trimmed by 0 bases and 11 bases, with 18 bases remaining between them. The CDR3 totals 15 residues. For the CDR3, the DNA is TGTGCCAGCAGTTTAGCTGGACTAAGCGGTAGGGAGCAGTATTTT. It encodes CASSLAGLSGREQYF.

This clonotype was counted ten times or more. The chain carries TRBV12-3 or TRBV12-4 and TRBJ1-2; D is ambiguous. Trimming cost V 5 bases and J 4 bases, with 11 bases left between them. The CDR3 runs to 13 residues. CDR3 loop: CASSPGWGYGYTF. CDR3 nucleotide sequence: TGTGCCAGCAGTCCTGGGTGGGGCTATGGCTACACCTTC.

At least ten counts were recorded for this clonotype. V is TRBV7-6 and J is TRBJ1-1; TRBD1 is a possible D gene (6 bases). Looked up from germline, CDR1 is SGHVS and CDR2 is FNYEAQ. The ends were cut back, 5 bases at V and 4 bases at J, with 14 bases in the middle. The length of the CDR3 is 14 residues. For the CDR3, the DNA is TGTGCCAGCAGCCCAAGGGGGAGAGGCACTGAAGCTTTCTTT. It specifies CASSPRGRGTEAFF.